This T cell receptor (beta chain) was sequenced in a study of Ad26.COV2.S vaccination and SARS-CoV-2 variants. The overall study: Donor was one of the participants in the Ad26.COV2.S arm of the COV1001 trial.

To note about this clone: The antigen remains unidentified.

The germline CDR1 and CDR2 sequences are LGHDT and YNNKEL (reference sequence). Trimming took off 0 bases at V and 4 bases at J, with 12 bases between the two ends. This CDR3 comprises 15 residues. Here immunoSEQ multiplex PCR was the method, and the copy in TCRdb shows in-frame clones only, minus some. The data contain just under 250,000 clones, over 75% of them singletons. The study, taken as a whole, reports: Comparability of non-spike TCR breadth was observed across vaccine and placebo recipients.

This sample's treatment: 15 to 20 received Ad26.COV2.S at low or high dose, single or two shots; about five received placebo; per-sample allocation not given. Vaccine and placebo recipients were sampled on day 63 after the first injection. Within Boston, the person who donated was an adult of 18-55 years. This rearrangement joins TRBV3-1 (or the pseudogene TRBV3-2) to TRBJ1-1, with D maybe TRBD1 (5 bases). The source was peripheral blood, collected in a trial of Ad26.COV2.S vaccine versus placebo. The TCR sequence derives from a person between 18 and 59 years old who received the Ad26.COV2.S COVID-19 vaccine or a placebo. The CDR3 region is CASSQDRGEGTEAFF. CDR3 nucleotides: TGTGCCAGCAGCCAAGATCGAGGGGAAGGCACTGAAGCTTTCTTT.